This TCR beta chain was found in a study of tumor-infiltrating lymphocytes in primary liver carcinoma. Unsorted bulk tissue, roughly 20-33 mg of it, served as the source for co-extraction of RNA and DNA. Germline CDR1 and CDR2: MGHRA and YSYEKL. The J segment lost 4 bases and the V segment lost 3 bases, leaving 16 bases of the junction unmatched. The CDR3 runs 18 residues. Constant-region priming of roughly 500 ng total RNA yielded TCR beta cDNA. Slightly modified ARM-PCR, run as three nested multiplex PCR rounds, produced the TCR beta libraries. Two initial PCR rounds of approximately 10 cycles each paired TRBV1-TRBV30 forward primers with a C-beta reverse primer. TCRdb analysed the multiplex PCR reads with MiXCR anew, one entry per CDR3 protein. The sample yields more than 55,000 distinct CDR3 sequences, less than 85% seen once.

The source is a man aged 35 to 55 with primary liver carcinoma and hepatitis B virus infection. The chain links TRBV4-1 to TRBJ2-3; 7 bases align to TRBD1. Source material: liver tumor tissue from sampling region 2. The subset is: tumor region T2, inferior pole. The CDR3 loop is CASSHSRAGGRSADTQYF. In DNA, the CDR3 is TGCGCCAGCAGCCATTCTCGGGCAGGGGGTCGCAGCGCAGATACGCAGTATTTT.